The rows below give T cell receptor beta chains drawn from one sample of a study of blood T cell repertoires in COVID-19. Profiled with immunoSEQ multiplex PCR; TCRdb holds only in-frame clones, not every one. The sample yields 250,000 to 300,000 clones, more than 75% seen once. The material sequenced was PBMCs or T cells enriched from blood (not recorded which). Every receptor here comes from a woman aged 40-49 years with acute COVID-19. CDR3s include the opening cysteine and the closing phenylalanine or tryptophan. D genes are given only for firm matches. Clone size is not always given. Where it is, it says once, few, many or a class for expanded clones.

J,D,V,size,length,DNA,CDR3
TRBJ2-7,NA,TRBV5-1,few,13,TGCGCCAGCAGCTTGACAGGGTCCTACGAGCAGTACTTC,CASSLTGSYEQYF
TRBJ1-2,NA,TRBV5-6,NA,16,TGTGCCAGCAGCTTGCGTCCAGGGGTAGGGGAGTCGGGCTACACCTTC,CASSLRPGVGESGYTF
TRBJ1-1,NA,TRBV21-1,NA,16,TGTGCCAGCAGCAACCAAGAGACAGGACAGAACACTGAAGCTTTCTTT,CASSNQETGQNTEAFF
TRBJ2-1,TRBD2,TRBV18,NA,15,TGTGCCAGCTCACCTCCGGGACTAGTGTACAATGAGCAGTTCTTC,CASSPPGLVYNEQFF
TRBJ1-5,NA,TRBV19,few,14,TGTGCCAGTAGTATTTGGGGGGACAATCAGCCCCAGCATTTT,CASSIWGDNQPQHF
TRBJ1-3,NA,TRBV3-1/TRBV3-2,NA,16,TGTGCCAGCAGCCCTCGGACAGAATACTCTGGAAACACCATATATTTT,CASSPRTEYSGNTIYF
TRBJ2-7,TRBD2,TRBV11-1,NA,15,TGTGCCAGCAGCTTAGCTCCTAGCGGTATCTACGAGCAGTACTTC,CASSLAPSGIYEQYF
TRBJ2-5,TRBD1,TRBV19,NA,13,TGTGCCAGTAGTATATTAACAGGGGCGACCCAGTACTTC,CASSILTGATQYF
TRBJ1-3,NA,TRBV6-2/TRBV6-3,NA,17,TGTGCCAGCAGTTACCCGGACAGAGCAACCTCTGGAAACACCATATATTTT,CASSYPDRATSGNTIYF
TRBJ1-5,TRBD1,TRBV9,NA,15,TGTGCCAGCAACCCCTCAGGGGGGCCCAATCAGCCCCAGCATTTT,CASNPSGGPNQPQHF
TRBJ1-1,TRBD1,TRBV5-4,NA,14,TGTGCCAGCAGCTTGCCAGGGGGGAACACTGAAGCTTTCTTT,CASSLPGGNTEAFF
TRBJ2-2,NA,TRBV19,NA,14,TGTGCCAGTAGTATAGAACAGGGTATCGGGGAGCTGTTTTTT,CASSIEQGIGELFF
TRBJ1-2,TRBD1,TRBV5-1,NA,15,TGCGCCAGCAGCTTGGGGGACAGAGAATTCTATGGCTACACCTTC,CASSLGDREFYGYTF
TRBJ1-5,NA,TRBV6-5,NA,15,TGTGCCAGCAGAGTCGACAGGTCTAGCAATCAGCCCCAGCATTTT,CASRVDRSSNQPQHF
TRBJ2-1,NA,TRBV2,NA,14,TGTGCCAGCAAAGAGGGAGGTTCCTACAATGAGCAGTTCTTC,CASKEGGSYNEQFF
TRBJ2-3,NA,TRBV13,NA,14,TGTGCCAGCAGCTTAGCGGGAGACCCAGATACGCAGTATTTT,CASSLAGDPDTQYF
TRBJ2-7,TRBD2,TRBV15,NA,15,TGTGCCACCAGCAGTCCGGGAGGGGAGTTCTACGAGCAGTACTTC,CATSSPGGEFYEQYF
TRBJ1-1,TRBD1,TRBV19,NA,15,TGTGCCAGTAGTATTACAGGGGGCGGTGGGACTGAAGCTTTCTTT,CASSITGGGGTEAFF
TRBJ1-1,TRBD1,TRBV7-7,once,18,TGTGCCAGCACCCCGATAGGGACAGGGGGCAATTCGGACACTGAAGCTTTCTTT,CASTPIGTGGNSDTEAFF
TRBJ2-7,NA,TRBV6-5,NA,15,TGTGCCAGCAGTCCGTCGACTAGACCTCGTTACGAGCAGTACTTC,CASSPSTRPRYEQYF
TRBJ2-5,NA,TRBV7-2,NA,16,TGTGCCAGCAGCCCAGTGGGCTGGGCGGGCAAAGAGACCCAGTACTTC,CASSPVGWAGKETQYF
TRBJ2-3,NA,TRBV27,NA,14,TGTGCCAGCAGTTTTGGAGGGGGGGAAGATACGCAGTATTTT,CASSFGGGEDTQYF
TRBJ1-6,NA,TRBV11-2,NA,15,TGTGCCAGCAGCTTAGCGGCAGGGAGGGATTCACCCCTCCACTTT,CASSLAAGRDSPLHF
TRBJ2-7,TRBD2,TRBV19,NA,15,TGTGCCAGTAGTATCGGCCAGCGGGAGCGGGACGAGCAGTACTTC,CASSIGQRERDEQYF